This TCR beta chain was retrieved from a study of PD-1 blockade in classical Hodgkin lymphoma. Trimming removed 1 base from V and 3 bases from J; junction bases left unmatched: 7. CDR1 is LGHNA, CDR2 YSLEER, per germline. The CDR3 loop spans 17 amino acids. Patients all relapsed after autologous stem cell transplantation, and there was variation in brentuximab vedotin exposure. Data came from immunoSEQ multiplex PCR; TCRdb stores just in-frame clones and leaves some out. The sample has 98,000 or so clones; 70% to 90% are singletons. The chain recombines TRBV4-3 with TRBJ2-5; TRBD2 matches at 11 bases. The sequence was collected from a human donor with classical Hodgkin lymphoma. The sample in question was peripheral blood mononuclear cells (PBMCs), obtained before the second cycle of nivolumab. Here the CDR3 reads CASSQGAQLAGEETQYF. CDR3 nucleotides: TGCGCCAGCAGCCAAGGGGCCCAACTAGCGGGGGAAGAGACCCAGTACTTC.